These 18 T cell receptor beta chains originate from one sample sequenced in a study of T cell responses to AZD1222 COVID-19 vaccine. Sequencing was performed with immunoSEQ multiplex PCR; in TCRdb, only in-frame clones are kept and a portion is missing. The sample shows just over 60,000 clones, about 70% of them seen only once. The source material was peripheral blood, sampled on day 0 of AZD1222 vaccination. The receptors shown here come from an adult in good health.

The V gene is TRBV18, the J gene TRBJ1-2; D not resolved. CDR1 is KGHSH and CDR2 is LQKENI in the germline V gene. Between the trimmed V and J ends, which lost 5 bases and 5 bases, there was a span of 18 bases. The CDR3 spans 15 residues. For the CDR3, the DNA is TGTGCCAGCTCAAAAACGGAGCTCATGGGGTATGGCTACACCTTC. It codes for CASSKTELMGYGYTF.

CDR3 in amino acids: CASSVEGGPYEQYF. The DNA of the CDR3 is TGTGCCAGCAGCGTCGAAGGGGGGCCGTATGAGCAGTACTTC. This rearrangement joins TRBV9 to TRBJ2-7; D might be TRBD1 or TRBD2, each matching 6 bases. The V gene's germline CDR1 is SGDLS and CDR2 YYNGEE. Trimming took 2 bases from V and 7 from J, leaving 16 bases between them. CDR3 length: 14 residues.

Worth noting for this clone: The junction shows a germline mismatch at one end, possibly a read error. The V gene is TRBV6-1, the J gene TRBJ2-3; maybe TRBD1 (5 bases). CDR3 size: 13 residues. CDR1 and CDR2 (germline): MNHNS, SASEGT. DNA of the CDR3: TGTGCCAGCAGTGAAGAGGACACATATACGCAGTATTTT. Protein: CASSEEDTYTQYF.

The V gene is TRBV12-3 or TRBV12-4, the J gene TRBJ1-2; D is unresolved. This CDR3 comprises 12 residues. Trimming cost V 1 base and J 10 bases, with 10 bases left between them. Here the CDR3 DNA reads TGTGCCAGCAGTTTAGTCCGGAGCTACTACACCTTC. This sequence encodes CASSLVRSYYTF.

J is TRBJ2-1 and V is TRBV28; TRBD2 matches at 11 bases. With 3 bases clipped from V and 9 bases from J, the junction kept 10 bases outside the gene matches. The CDR3 runs to 16 residues. In germline, CDR1 is MDHEN, CDR2 SYDVKM. The CDR3 loop is CASSFSLAGGPIEQFF. CDR3 in DNA: TGTGCCAGCAGTTTCTCTCTAGCGGGGGGACCAATTGAGCAGTTCTTC.

The table lists this clone with a few counts. The chain couples TRBV28 to TRBJ2-2; no firm D call. This CDR3 comprises 14 residues. Trimming stripped 5 bases from V and 2 bases from J, with 9 bases between. Germline V lookup: CDR1 MDHEN, CDR2 SYDVKM. This chain's CDR3 is CASSLRRNTGELFF. The CDR3 bases are TGTGCCAGCAGTCTCCGCCGAAACACCGGGGAGCTGTTTTTT.

The genes are TRBV28 and TRBJ1-5; D is unclear. Germline V CDR1 and CDR2: MDHEN, SYDVKM. The ends were cut back, 4 bases at V and 4 bases at J, with 11 bases in the middle. The CDR3 runs to 14 residues. The CDR3 DNA is TGTGCCAGCAGTTATAAGGCCTATAATCAGCCCCAGCATTTT. The encoded protein is CASSYKAYNQPQHF.

The chain employs TRBV27 and TRBJ1-2; 8 bases fit TRBD1. CDR1 is MNHEY, CDR2 SMNVEV, per germline (reference sequence). With 1 base clipped from V and 7 bases from J, the junction kept 5 bases outside the gene matches. The CDR3 contains 14 residues. The CDR3 region is CASSLFQGARGYTF. In DNA form, the CDR3 reads TGTGCCAGCAGTTTATTTCAGGGGGCGCGTGGCTACACCTTC.

The chain is built from TRBV7-2 and TRBJ1-2; D is uncertain. Germline-derived CDR1 and CDR2 are SGHTA and FQGNSA. Trimming pared 5 bases from V and 4 bases from J, leaving 14 bases between. CDR3 size: 14 residues. CDR3 in DNA: TGTGCCAGCAGCCCGCAGCAAGGCCTCTATGGCTACACCTTC. Its protein is CASSPQQGLYGYTF. Variable domain in full (rest from reference TRBV7-2 and TRBJ1-2): GAGVSQSPSNKVTEKGKDVELRCDPISGHTALYWYRQSLGQGLEFLIYFQGNSAPDKSGLPSDRFSAERTGGSVSTLTIQRTQQEDSAVYLCASSPQQGLYGYTFGSGTRLTVV.

The chain joins TRBV28 to TRBJ1-2; a possible D gene is TRBD1 (6 bases). The V gene's germline CDR1 is MDHEN and CDR2 SYDVKM. CDR3 length: 14 residues. Trimming took off 5 bases at V and 10 bases at J, with 20 bases between the two ends. The CDR3 loop reads CASSADTARGFYTF. The CDR3 nucleotides read TGTGCCAGCAGTGCGGACACGGCGAGGGGGTTCTACACCTTC.

This clone was counted between two and nine times. The V gene is TRBV28, the J gene TRBJ2-7; 9 bases line up with TRBD2. Germline V gene data show CDR1 as MDHEN and CDR2 as SYDVKM. The J segment lost 5 bases and the V segment lost 4 bases, leaving 6 bases of the junction unmatched. The CDR3 extends over 14 amino acids. CDR3 sequence reads: CASSSGLASNEQYF. The CDR3 nucleotides read TGTGCCAGCAGTTCAGGACTAGCGTCCAACGAGCAGTACTTC. Together with reference TRBV28 and TRBJ2-7, the CDR3 gives the full variable domain: DVKVTQSSRYLVKRTGEKVFLECVQDMDHENMFWYRQDPGLGLRLIYFSYDVKMKEKGDIPEGYSVSREKKERFSLILESASTNQTSMYLCASSSGLASNEQYFGPGTRLTVT.

The rearrangement links TRBV5-4 to TRBJ2-1; the match to TRBD2 covers 11 bases. The CDR3 runs to 15 residues. Unmatched junction bases numbered 3, after V lost 4 bases and J lost 3 bases. Looked up from germline, CDR1 is SGHNT and CDR2 is YYREEE (reference sequence). For the CDR3, the DNA is TGTGCCAGCAGCCCTAGCGGGGGGAACTACAATGAGCAGTTCTTC. Its translation is CASSPSGGNYNEQFF.

The V call is TRBV9, the J call TRBJ2-6, with D unclear. Germline lookup yields CDR1 SGDLS and CDR2 YYNGEE. The CDR3 is 18 residues long. Between the trimmed V and J ends, which lost 0 bases and 0 bases, there was a span of 13 bases. This CDR3 reads CASSVAFGPGSGANVLTF. The CDR3 DNA reads as TGTGCCAGCAGCGTAGCTTTCGGACCAGGCTCTGGGGCCAACGTCCTGACTTTC.

J is TRBJ2-7 and V is TRBV4-3; D might be TRBD1 (6 bases). The germline gives CDR1 LGHNA, CDR2 YSLEER. The CDR3 is made up of 15 amino acids. V dropped 1 base and J dropped 2 bases, with 12 bases sitting between them. This chain's CDR3 is CASSQGASGAYEQYF. CDR3 in DNA: TGCGCCAGCAGCCAAGGGGCGTCAGGGGCCTACGAGCAGTACTTC.

The genes are TRBV18 and TRBJ1-2; D gene uncertain. Germline-derived CDR1 and CDR2 are KGHSH and LQKENI. This CDR3 region has 13 residues. Trimming took 2 bases from V and 2 from J, leaving 6 bases between them. This CDR3 is CASSPAANYGYTF. The CDR3 bases are TGTGCCAGCTCACCAGCGGCCAACTATGGCTACACCTTC.

This clone has more than one count but fewer than ten. The V call is TRBV4-3, the J call TRBJ1-4, with D hard to call. The V and J ends lost 2 bases and 0 bases respectively, with 13 bases between them. Germline V gives CDR1 LGHNA, CDR2 YSLEER. The CDR3 sequence is 17 residues long. The CDR3 reads CASSQSGWASTNEKLFF. CDR3 in DNA: TGCGCCAGCAGCCAATCCGGGTGGGCTTCAACTAATGAAAAACTGTTTTTT.

This sequence joins TRBV2 and TRBJ2-2, with D uncertain. From germline, CDR1 is SNHLY and CDR2 FYNNEI. CDR3 length equals 12 residues. V was trimmed by 5 bases and J by 3 bases, leaving 4 bases between them. CDR3 DNA: TGTGCCAGCAGTAGGGACACCGGGGAGCTGTTTTTT. Translation: CASSRDTGELFF.

The chain is built from TRBV28 and TRBJ2-3, with TRBD2 matching 7 bases. CDR1 MDHEN and CDR2 SYDVKM come from the germline V gene. This CDR3 region has 17 residues. V lost 8 bases and J lost 6; bases outside the gene matches: 20. The CDR3 loop reads CASGLHRGLVGVDTQYF. For the CDR3, the DNA is TGTGCCAGCGGATTACATCGAGGACTAGTGGGAGTGGATACGCAGTATTTT.